These 10 T cell receptor beta chains came from one sample sequenced in a study of cytomegalovirus exposure and HLA in healthy donors. Using immunoSEQ multiplex PCR, the repertoire was profiled, and TCRdb retains in-frame clones only, with some absent. The top ten clones hold approximately 1.5% of a sample with roughly 130,000 clones, about 88% of them seen once. Sequenced sample: PBMCs. These receptors were collected from a man aged 30 to 45 in good health and CMV-seronegative.

The CDR3 is CASSPTNRDHYEQYF. Written as DNA, the CDR3 is TGTGCCAGCTCACCGACTAACAGGGACCACTACGAGCAGTACTTC. The chain has TRBV18 and TRBJ2-7, with D possibly TRBD1 on 6 matching bases. The CDR3 totals 15 residues. Per germline, CDR1 KGHSH and CDR2 LQKENI. Trimming shortened V by 3 bases and J by 3 bases, and 15 bases separated the two germline ends.

The V call is TRBV6-5, the J call TRBJ2-2; D may be TRBD2 (5 bases). CDR1 and CDR2 (germline): MNHEY, SVGAGI. V was pared by 2 bases and J by 6 bases, with 16 bases between. The CDR3 loop spans 16 amino acids. DNA for the CDR3: TGTGCCAGCAGTTACGGCCGGCGGGCGGATGCCGGGGAGCTGTTTTTT. Its translation is CASSYGRRADAGELFF.

The genes are TRBV5-1 and TRBJ2-7; D is uncertain. CDR3 length equals 13 residues. V dropped 0 bases and J dropped 0 bases, with 4 bases sitting between them. Germline lookup yields CDR1 SGHRS and CDR2 YFSETQ. The CDR3 DNA reads as TGCGCCAGCAGCTTGGGCTACTCCTACGAGCAGTACTTC. This gives the protein CASSLGYSYEQYF.

The chain combines TRBV7-9 with TRBJ1-1; D is unclear. The length of the CDR3 is 13 residues. The V and J ends lost 5 bases and 7 bases respectively, with 14 bases between them. Germline V gene data show CDR1 as SEHNR and CDR2 as FQNEAQ (reference sequence). CDR3: CASSPAEQLEAFF. The CDR3 nucleotides read TGTGCCAGCAGCCCGGCGGAGCAGCTTGAAGCTTTCTTT.

The rearrangement links TRBV6-6 to TRBJ2-7, with TRBD2 matching 8 bases. The CDR3 has 13 amino acids. Germline V gives CDR1 MNHNY, CDR2 SVGAGI (reference sequence). V gave up 4 bases and J gave up 6 bases; unmatched junction bases: 5. CDR3 in DNA: TGTGCCAGCAGTTTAGCGGGACAACGCGAGCAGTACTTC. It encodes CASSLAGQREQYF.

The chain has TRBV18 and TRBJ1-5; D gene ambiguous. Germline lookup yields CDR1 KGHSH and CDR2 LQKENI. V gave up 3 bases and J gave up 7 bases, with 16 bases separating them. The CDR3 contains 15 residues. The CDR3 DNA reads TGTGCCAGCTCACCCGAAGAGTCCCAATGGCAGCCCCAGCATTTT. Protein: CASSPEESQWQPQHF.

This chain links TRBV18 with TRBJ1-1; no reliable D call. The CDR3 spans 14 residues. The V end lost 6 bases, the J end lost 1 base, and 12 bases lay between the germline ends. The germline V gene encodes CDR1 KGHSH and CDR2 LQKENI. The CDR3 nucleotides are TGTGCCAGCTCCCTCCAAGTCGGGAACACTGAAGCTTTCTTT. Encoded protein: CASSLQVGNTEAFF.

V and J are TRBV5-1 and TRBJ2-3, with 7 bases aligning to TRBD2. Germline V gene sequence: CDR1 SGHRS, CDR2 YFSETQ. This CDR3 region has 13 residues. V lost 3 bases to trimming and J lost 6 bases; unmatched junction nucleotides: 4. In nucleotides, the CDR3 is TGCGCCAGCAGCTACGGGAGGACGGATACGCAGTATTTT. Amino acid sequence: CASSYGRTDTQYF.

The rearrangement uses TRBV27 and TRBJ1-1; 7 nucleotides match TRBD1. V lost 3 bases and J lost 1; bases outside the gene matches: 2. In germline, CDR1 is MNHEY, CDR2 SMNVEV (reference sequence). This CDR3 has 14 amino acids. DNA for the CDR3: TGTGCCAGCAGTTTGGGACAGTCGAACACTGAAGCTTTCTTT. Translation gives CASSLGQSNTEAFF.

The chain employs TRBV5-4 and TRBJ2-1; D possibly corresponds to TRBD2 (5 bases). The CDR3 is made up of 16 amino acids. Germline CDR1 SGHNT, CDR2 YYREEE (reference sequence). Between the trimmed V and J ends, which lost 4 bases and 2 bases, there was a span of 16 bases. The CDR3 is CASSPGSSRTYNEQFF. The DNA of the CDR3 is TGTGCCAGCAGCCCTGGGAGTAGCAGGACCTACAATGAGCAGTTCTTC.